This T cell receptor beta chain was captured by sequencing in a study of cytomegalovirus exposure and HLA in healthy donors. Primers for the PCR totalled 60 Vbeta and 13 Jbeta. Here immunoSEQ multiplex PCR was the method, and the copy in TCRdb shows in-frame clones only, minus some. The top ten clones hold under 2% of a sample with hundreds of thousands of clones, approximately 68% of them seen once. V gave up 4 bases and J gave up 1 base; unmatched junction bases: 5. Germline V gives CDR1 SGHRS, CDR2 YFSETQ. The CDR3 has 17 residues. Sequencing input: PBMCs. This TCR was recovered from a woman aged 30 to 39 in good health and CMV-seronegative. The chain is built from TRBV5-1 and TRBJ2-5; the match to TRBD2 covers 15 bases. CDR3 coding DNA: TGCGCCAGCAGCGAGGGACTAGCGGGGGGCACCCAAGAGACCCAGTACTTC. Translating it yields CASSEGLAGGTQETQYF.